A single sample is the source of the 12 T cell receptor beta chains below, sequenced in a study of OX40 agonist ivuxolimab in advanced cancers. The library was made by the immunoSEQ multiplex PCR assay. What TCRdb holds here is the immuneACCESS table cut down to in-frame rearrangements. Part of the clones is not present; checked against another copy, under half of the missing clones reflect an unresolved V gene, and the others are unexplained. Present in this sample are tens of thousands of clones, 80% to 90% of which were seen just once. About 7.2% of the sample comes from the top ten. The sequencing here drew on CD4+ or CD8+ T cells sorted from blood, taken in a trial of the OX40 agonist ivuxolimab. The receptor set was obtained from an adult with an advanced solid tumor such as melanoma, head and neck, liver or kidney cancer.

Concerning this clone itself: A junction boundary mismatches the germline segment, possibly from a read error. The chain combines TRBV7-7 with TRBJ1-3; D unresolved. CDR1 and CDR2 from the germline V gene are SSHAT and FNYEAQ (reference sequence). The CDR3 extends over 17 amino acids. CDR3 nucleotides: TGTGCTAGCAGCTTAGGACCCCCGGGGTTGATCGGAAACACCATATATTTT. Its translation: CASSLGPPGLIGNTIYF.

A few counts support this clone. The chain carries TRBV6-1 and TRBJ2-4; 11 bases are shared with TRBD2. In germline, CDR1 is MNHNS, CDR2 SASEGT. The V and J ends lost 2 bases and 6 bases, in that order; junction bases with no gene match: 3. This CDR3 spans 15 amino acids. The CDR3 DNA reads as TGTGCCAGCAGTGAACTAGCGGGAGGAGTAAACATTCAGTACTTC. As protein: CASSELAGGVNIQYF.

The DNA for the CDR3 is TGTGCCAGCAGCTTGCGTACGAATGAGCAGTTCTTC. It specifies CASSLRTNEQFF. The chain uses TRBV5-4 and TRBJ2-1; D call uncertain. The CDR3 has 12 residues. The germline CDR1 and CDR2 sequences are SGHNT and YYREEE (reference sequence). Trimming removed 1 base at V and 7 bases at J, with 6 bases between.

The CDR3 sequence: CASSLEVSAWDEQFF. DNA of the CDR3: TGTGCCAGCAGCTTAGAAGTTTCCGCTTGGGATGAGCAGTTCTTC. V usage is TRBV7-3 and J usage is TRBJ2-1; D is uncertain. V was cut by 2 bases and J by 8 bases, with 16 bases left in between. The germline V gene has CDR1 SGHTA and CDR2 FQGTGA. CDR3 length equals 15 residues. The variable domain in full, with the rest retrieved from reference TRBV7-3 and TRBJ2-1, is GAGVSQTPSNKVTEKGKYVELRCDPISGHTALYWYRQSLGQGPEFLIYFQGTGAADDSGLPNDRFFAVRPEGSVSTLKIQRTERGDSAVYLCASSLEVSAWDEQFFGPGTRLTVL.

The rearrangement uses TRBV7-3 and TRBJ2-7, with TRBD2 identical over 10 bases. V dropped 2 bases and J dropped 2; count of bases not matched to a gene: 6. CDR1 and CDR2 (germline): SGHTA, FQGTGA. The CDR3 extends over 16 amino acids. The CDR3 is CASSLDSSGSPYEQYF. The DNA for the CDR3 is TGTGCCAGCAGCTTAGATTCTAGCGGGAGCCCCTACGAGCAGTACTTC.

The chain joins TRBV10-2 to TRBJ2-1; 9 bases line up with TRBD2. V shed 7 bases and J 2 bases; nucleotides not matched to a gene: 6. This CDR3 has 15 amino acids. Germline V gene data show CDR1 as WSHSY and CDR2 as SAAADI. The CDR3 DNA is TGCGCCAGCATGTGGGGGACTAGCCCCTACAATGAGCAGTTCTTC. Amino acid sequence: CASMWGTSPYNEQFF.

The chain carries TRBV4-1 and TRBJ2-6, with D unresolved. This CDR3 contains 18 residues. From germline, CDR1 is MGHRA and CDR2 YSYEKL. The ends were cut back, 1 base at V and 2 bases at J, with 15 bases in the middle. CDR3 amino acids: CASSQAWLEGTGANVLTF. In DNA form, the CDR3 reads TGCGCCAGCAGCCAAGCGTGGCTTGAAGGAACTGGGGCCAACGTCCTGACTTTC.

The V and J genes are TRBV5-1 and TRBJ2-3; D unclear. The CDR3 length is 14 residues. CDR1 is SGHRS, CDR2 YFSETQ, per germline. V shed 4 bases and J shed 2 bases, with 11 bases lying between them. The CDR3 DNA reads TGCGCCAGCAGCGTAGCTAAAATCACAGATACGCAGTATTTT. The encoded protein is CASSVAKITDTQYF.

The chain employs TRBV5-8 and TRBJ2-1; a possible D gene is TRBD2 (6 bases). V shed 0 bases and J shed 6 bases, with 10 bases lying between them. Looked up from germline, CDR1 is SGHTS and CDR2 is YDEGEE. CDR3 length: 14 residues. The CDR3 coding sequence is TGTGCCAGCAGCTTGGGACTAGGCCTCAATGAGCAGTTCTTC. Protein product: CASSLGLGLNEQFF.

CDR3 nucleotide sequence: TGTGCCAGCAGCCTGGGACAGGGTAGTGAAAAACTGTTTTTT. Translating it yields CASSLGQGSEKLFF. This chain joins TRBV11-2 and TRBJ1-4; the match to TRBD1 covers 9 bases. V gave up 5 bases and J gave up 7 bases; unmatched junction bases: 5. The length of the CDR3 is 14 residues. Germline V lookup: CDR1 SGHAT, CDR2 FQNNGV.

The chain combines TRBV28 with TRBJ2-1, with unresolved D. In germline, CDR1 is MDHEN, CDR2 SYDVKM. The CDR3 is 14 residues long. V lost 7 bases and J lost 4, with 14 bases in between. CDR3 in amino acids: CASNQEETYNEQFF. CDR3 bases: TGTGCCAGCAACCAAGAGGAGACTTACAATGAGCAGTTCTTC.

The chain has TRBV27 and TRBJ2-7, with 9 nucleotides matching TRBD1. Trimming at V came to 3 bases and at J to 3 bases, leaving 12 bases not matched to a gene. This CDR3 is built from 17 residues. Per germline, CDR1 MNHEY and CDR2 SMNVEV (reference sequence). The CDR3 spells CASSLKGAGTGFYEQYF. Here the CDR3 DNA reads TGTGCCAGCAGTTTGAAAGGGGCCGGGACAGGGTTCTACGAGCAGTACTTC.